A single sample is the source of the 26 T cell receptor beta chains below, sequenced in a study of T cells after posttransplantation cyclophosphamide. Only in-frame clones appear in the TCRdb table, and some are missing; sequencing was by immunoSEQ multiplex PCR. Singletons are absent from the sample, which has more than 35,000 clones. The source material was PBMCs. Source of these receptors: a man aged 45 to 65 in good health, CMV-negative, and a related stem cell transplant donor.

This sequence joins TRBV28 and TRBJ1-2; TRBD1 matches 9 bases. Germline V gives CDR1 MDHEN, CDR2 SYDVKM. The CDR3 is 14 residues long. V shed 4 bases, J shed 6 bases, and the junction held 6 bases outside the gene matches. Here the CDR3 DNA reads TGTGCCAGCAGTTCCGACAGGGGGATACATGGCTACACCTTC. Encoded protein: CASSSDRGIHGYTF.

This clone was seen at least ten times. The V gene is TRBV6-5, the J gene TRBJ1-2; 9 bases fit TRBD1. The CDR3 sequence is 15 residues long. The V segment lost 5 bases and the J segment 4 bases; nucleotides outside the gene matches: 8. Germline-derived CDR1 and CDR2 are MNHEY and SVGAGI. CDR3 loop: CASSNPGQGIYGYTF. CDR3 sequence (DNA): TGTGCCAGCAGTAATCCGGGACAGGGCATCTATGGCTACACCTTC.

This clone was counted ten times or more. The CDR3 protein is CASTLRDRHYEQYF. For the CDR3, the DNA is TGTGCCAGCACCCTCCGGGACAGGCACTACGAGCAGTACTTC. The J gene is TRBJ2-7, the V gene TRBV28; 8 bases line up with TRBD1. The CDR3 sequence is 14 residues long. Germline loops: CDR1 MDHEN, CDR2 SYDVKM. V was pared by 7 bases and J by 3 bases, with 8 bases of the junction left unmatched.

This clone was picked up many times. CDR3: CASRGQGVNQPQHF. The CDR3, as DNA: TGTGCCAGCAGGGGACAGGGGGTCAATCAGCCCCAGCATTTT. This sequence joins TRBV7-2 and TRBJ1-5; 11 nucleotides match TRBD1. Germline V gene data show CDR1 as SGHTA and CDR2 as FQGNSA. The ends lost 6 bases at V and 3 bases at J; junction bases unmatched: 1. This CDR3 region has 14 residues.

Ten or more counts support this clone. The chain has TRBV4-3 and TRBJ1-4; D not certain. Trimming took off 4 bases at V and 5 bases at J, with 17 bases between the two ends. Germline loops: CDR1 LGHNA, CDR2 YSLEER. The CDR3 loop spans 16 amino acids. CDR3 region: CASSPRGPGENEKLFF. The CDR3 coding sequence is TGCGCCAGCAGCCCCAGAGGCCCGGGAGAAAATGAAAAACTGTTTTTT.

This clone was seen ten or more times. The CDR3 coding sequence is TGCGCCAGCAGCTTGGCGACTAGCGACAATGAGCAGTTCTTC. Protein: CASSLATSDNEQFF. V and J are TRBV5-1 and TRBJ2-1, with 8 bases that match TRBD2. V shed 0 bases, J shed 5 bases, and the junction held 1 base outside the gene matches. The CDR3 runs to 14 residues. Per the germline V gene, CDR1 is SGHRS and CDR2 is YFSETQ.

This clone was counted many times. CDR3 sequence reads: CASSLGLRGQTNTEAFF. The CDR3 DNA sequence: TGTGCCAGCAGCTTAGGTCTCAGGGGGCAAACGAACACTGAAGCTTTCTTT. The chain links TRBV7-9 to TRBJ1-1; 8 nucleotides align to TRBD1. V trimming: 1 base; J trimming: 1 base; junction bases outside the gene matches: 8. Germline V CDR1 and CDR2: SEHNR, FQNEAQ (reference sequence). CDR3 length equals 17 residues.

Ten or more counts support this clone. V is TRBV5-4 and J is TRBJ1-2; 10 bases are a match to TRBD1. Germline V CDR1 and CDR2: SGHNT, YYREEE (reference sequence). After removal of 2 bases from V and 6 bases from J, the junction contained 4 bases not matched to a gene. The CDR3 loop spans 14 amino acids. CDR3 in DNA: TGTGCCAGCAGCTTCCCGGGACAGGGGAATGGCTACACCTTC. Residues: CASSFPGQGNGYTF.

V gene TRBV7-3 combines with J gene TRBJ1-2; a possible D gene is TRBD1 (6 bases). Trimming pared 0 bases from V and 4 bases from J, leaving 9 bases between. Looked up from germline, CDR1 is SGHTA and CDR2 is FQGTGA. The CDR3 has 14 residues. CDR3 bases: TGTGCCAGCAGCTTAACTGGGGGCGCCTATGGCTACACCTTC. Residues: CASSLTGGAYGYTF.

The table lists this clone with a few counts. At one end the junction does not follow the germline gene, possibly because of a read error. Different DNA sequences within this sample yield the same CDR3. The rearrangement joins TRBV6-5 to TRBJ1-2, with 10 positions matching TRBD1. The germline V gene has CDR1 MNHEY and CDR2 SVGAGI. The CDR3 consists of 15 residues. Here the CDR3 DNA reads TGTGCCAGCAGTTACGGGACAGGGGAGAACTATGGTTACACCTTC. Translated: CASSYGTGENYGYTF.

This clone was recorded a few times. This CDR3 reads CASSLGTSGPAGEQFF. CDR3 DNA: TGTGCCAGCAGTCTAGGGACTAGCGGACCTGCGGGTGAGCAGTTCTTC. This rearrangement joins TRBV28 to TRBJ2-1; 11 bases agree with TRBD2. Unmatched junction bases numbered 12, after V lost 5 bases and J lost 9 bases. The germline V gene has CDR1 MDHEN and CDR2 SYDVKM. The CDR3 consists of 16 residues.

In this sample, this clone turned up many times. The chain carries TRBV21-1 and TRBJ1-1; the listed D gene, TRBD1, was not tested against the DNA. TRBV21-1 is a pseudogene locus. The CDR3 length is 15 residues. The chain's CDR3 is CPLGVTGTGTTEAFF. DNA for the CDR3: TGTCCCCTGGGGGTAACCGGGACAGGGACGACTGAAGCTTTCTTT.

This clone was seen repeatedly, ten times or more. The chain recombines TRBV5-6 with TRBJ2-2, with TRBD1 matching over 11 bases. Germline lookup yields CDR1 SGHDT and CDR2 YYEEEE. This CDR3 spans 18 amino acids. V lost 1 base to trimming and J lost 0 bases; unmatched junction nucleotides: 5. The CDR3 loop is CASSLYSGQGANTGELFF. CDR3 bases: TGTGCCAGCAGCTTGTATTCGGGACAGGGGGCGAACACCGGGGAGCTGTTTTTT.

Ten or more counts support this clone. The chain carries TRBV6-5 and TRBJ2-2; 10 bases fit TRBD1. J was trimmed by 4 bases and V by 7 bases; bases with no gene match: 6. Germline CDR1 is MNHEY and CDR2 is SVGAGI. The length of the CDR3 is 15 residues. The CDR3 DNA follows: TGTGCCAGCAAACCGGACAGGGGGATCACCGGGGAGCTGTTTTTT. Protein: CASKPDRGITGELFF.

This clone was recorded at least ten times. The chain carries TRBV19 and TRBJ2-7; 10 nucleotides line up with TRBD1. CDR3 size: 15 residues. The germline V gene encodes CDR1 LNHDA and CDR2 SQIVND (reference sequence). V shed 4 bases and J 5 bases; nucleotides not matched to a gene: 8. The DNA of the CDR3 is TGTGCCAGTAGTAGCCGGGACAGGGGACTCCACGAGCAGTACTTC. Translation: CASSSRDRGLHEQYF.

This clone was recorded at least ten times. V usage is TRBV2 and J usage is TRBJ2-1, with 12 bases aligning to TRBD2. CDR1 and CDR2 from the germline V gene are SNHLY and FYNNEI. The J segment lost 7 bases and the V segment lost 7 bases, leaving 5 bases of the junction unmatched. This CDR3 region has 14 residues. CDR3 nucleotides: TGTGCCAGCACAAGACTAGCGGGAGAGAATGAGCAGTTCTTC. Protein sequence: CASTRLAGENEQFF.

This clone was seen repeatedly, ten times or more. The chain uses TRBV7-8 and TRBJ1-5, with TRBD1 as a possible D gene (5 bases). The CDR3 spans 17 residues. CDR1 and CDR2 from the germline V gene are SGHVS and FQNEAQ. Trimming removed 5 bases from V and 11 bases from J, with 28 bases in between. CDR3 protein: CASSLYRVAQGRVAQHF. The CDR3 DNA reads TGTGCCAGCAGCCTATATCGGGTGGCCCAGGGCCGGGTAGCCCAGCATTTT.

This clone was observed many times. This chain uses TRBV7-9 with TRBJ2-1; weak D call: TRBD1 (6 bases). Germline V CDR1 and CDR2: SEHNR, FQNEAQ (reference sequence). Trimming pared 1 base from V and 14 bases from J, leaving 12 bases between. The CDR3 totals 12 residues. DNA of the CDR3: TGTGCCAGCAGCTTAGGACAGGTTGGGGAGTTCTTC. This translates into CASSLGQVGEFF.

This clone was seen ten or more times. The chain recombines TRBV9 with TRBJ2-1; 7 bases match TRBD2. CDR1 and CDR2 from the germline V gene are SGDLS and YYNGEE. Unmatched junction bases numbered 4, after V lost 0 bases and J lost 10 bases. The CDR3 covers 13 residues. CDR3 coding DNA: TGTGCCAGCAGCGTAGGCGGGGGATGGGAGCAGTTCTTC. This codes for CASSVGGGWEQFF.

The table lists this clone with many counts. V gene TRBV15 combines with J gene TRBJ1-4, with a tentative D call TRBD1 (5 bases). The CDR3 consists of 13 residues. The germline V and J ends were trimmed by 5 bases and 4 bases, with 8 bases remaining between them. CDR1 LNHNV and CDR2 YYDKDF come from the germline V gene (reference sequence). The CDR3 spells CATSWGLNEKLFF. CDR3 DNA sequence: TGTGCCACCAGCTGGGGCCTTAATGAAAAACTGTTTTTT.

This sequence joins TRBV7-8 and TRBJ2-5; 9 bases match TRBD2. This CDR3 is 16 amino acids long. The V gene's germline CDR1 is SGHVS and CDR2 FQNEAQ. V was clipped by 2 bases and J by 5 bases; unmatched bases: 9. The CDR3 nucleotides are TGTGCCAGCAGCTTAAGGGTAGCGGGAGCGTGGGAGACCCAGTACTTC. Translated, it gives CASSLRVAGAWETQYF.

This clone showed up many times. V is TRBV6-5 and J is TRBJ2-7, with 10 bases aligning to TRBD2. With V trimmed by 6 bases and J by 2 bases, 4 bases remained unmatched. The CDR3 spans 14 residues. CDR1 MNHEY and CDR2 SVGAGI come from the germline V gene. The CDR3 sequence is CASRPGLAAYEQYF. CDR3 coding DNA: TGTGCCAGCAGACCCGGACTAGCGGCCTACGAGCAGTACTTC.

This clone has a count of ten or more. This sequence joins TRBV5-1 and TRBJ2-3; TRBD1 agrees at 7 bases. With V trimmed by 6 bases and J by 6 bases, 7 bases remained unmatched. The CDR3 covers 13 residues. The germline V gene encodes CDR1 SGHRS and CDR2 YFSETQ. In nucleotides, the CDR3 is TGCGCCAGCAATGAGGGGGCGGGTGATACGCAGTATTTT. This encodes CASNEGAGDTQYF.

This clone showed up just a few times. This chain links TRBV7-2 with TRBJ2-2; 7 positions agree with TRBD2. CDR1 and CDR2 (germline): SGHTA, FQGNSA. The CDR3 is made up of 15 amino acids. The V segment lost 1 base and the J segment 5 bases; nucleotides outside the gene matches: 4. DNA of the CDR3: TGTGCCAGCAGCTTAGGGGGGGGAAGGACCGGGGAGCTGTTTTTT. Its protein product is CASSLGGGRTGELFF. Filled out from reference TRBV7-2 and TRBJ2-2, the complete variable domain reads GAGVSQSPSNKVTEKGKDVELRCDPISGHTALYWYRQSLGQGLEFLIYFQGNSAPDKSGLPSDRFSAERTGGSVSTLTIQRTQQEDSAVYLCASSLGGGRTGELFFGEGSRLTVL.

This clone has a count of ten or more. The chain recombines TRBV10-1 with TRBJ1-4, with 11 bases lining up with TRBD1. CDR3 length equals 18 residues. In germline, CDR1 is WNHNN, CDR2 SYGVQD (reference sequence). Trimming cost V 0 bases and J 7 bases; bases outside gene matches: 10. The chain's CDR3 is CASSESTGTGGRAEKLFF. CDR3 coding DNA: TGCGCCAGCAGTGAGTCAACCGGGACAGGGGGAAGAGCTGAAAAACTGTTTTTT.

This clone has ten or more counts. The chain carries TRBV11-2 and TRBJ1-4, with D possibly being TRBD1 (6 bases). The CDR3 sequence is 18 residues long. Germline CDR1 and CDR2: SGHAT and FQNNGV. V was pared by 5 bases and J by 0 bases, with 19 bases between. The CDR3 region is CASSPRLGGAATNEKLFF. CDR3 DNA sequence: TGTGCCAGCAGCCCTCGATTGGGGGGGGCTGCAACTAATGAAAAACTGTTTTTT.